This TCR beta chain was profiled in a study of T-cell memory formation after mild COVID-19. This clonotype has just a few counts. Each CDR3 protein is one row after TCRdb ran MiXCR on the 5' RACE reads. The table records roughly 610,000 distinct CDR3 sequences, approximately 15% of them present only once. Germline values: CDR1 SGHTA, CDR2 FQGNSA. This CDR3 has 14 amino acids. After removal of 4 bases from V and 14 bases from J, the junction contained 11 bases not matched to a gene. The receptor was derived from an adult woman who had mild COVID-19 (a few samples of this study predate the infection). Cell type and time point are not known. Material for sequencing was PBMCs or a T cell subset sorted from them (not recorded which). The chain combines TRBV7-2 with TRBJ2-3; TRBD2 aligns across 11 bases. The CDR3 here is CASSSVAGGRISYF. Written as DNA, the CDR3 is TGTGCCAGCAGCTCCGTAGCGGGGGGGCGGATTTCGTATTTT.